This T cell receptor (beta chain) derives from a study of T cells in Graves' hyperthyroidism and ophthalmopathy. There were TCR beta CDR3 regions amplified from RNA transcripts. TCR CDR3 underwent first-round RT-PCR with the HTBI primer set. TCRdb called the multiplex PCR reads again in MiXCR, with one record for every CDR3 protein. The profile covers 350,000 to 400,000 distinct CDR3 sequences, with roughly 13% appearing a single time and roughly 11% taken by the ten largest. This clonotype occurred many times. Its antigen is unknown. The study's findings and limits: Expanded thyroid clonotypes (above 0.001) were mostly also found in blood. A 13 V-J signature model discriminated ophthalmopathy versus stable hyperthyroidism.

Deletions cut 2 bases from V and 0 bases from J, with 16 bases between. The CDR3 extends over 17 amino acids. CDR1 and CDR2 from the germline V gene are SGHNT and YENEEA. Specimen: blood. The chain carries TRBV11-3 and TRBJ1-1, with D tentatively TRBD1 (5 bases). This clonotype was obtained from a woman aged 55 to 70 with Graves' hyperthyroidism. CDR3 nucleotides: TGTGCCAGCAGCTTATGGTTCAGGGCCCAGATGAACACTGAAGCTTTCTTT. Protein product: CASSLWFRAQMNTEAFF. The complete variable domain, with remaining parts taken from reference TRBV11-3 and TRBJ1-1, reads EAGVVQSPRYKIIEKKQPVAFWCNPISGHNTLYWYLQNLGQGPELLIRYENEEAVDDSQLPKDRFSAERLKGVDSTLKIQPAELGDSAVYLCASSLWFRAQMNTEAFFGQGTRLTVV.